This is a list of T cell receptor beta chains from one sample in a study of blood T cell repertoires in COVID-19. Profiled with immunoSEQ multiplex PCR; TCRdb holds only in-frame clones, not every one. Among 95,000 to 150,000 clones listed, 70% to 85% were seen once. The specimen sequenced was peripheral blood. These receptors originate from a woman in her seventies with acute or convalescent COVID-19. CDR3s include the opening cysteine and the closing phenylalanine or tryptophan. A D gene is named only where the DNA matches it firmly. A clone size is listed for some rows: how often the clone was seen (once, few, many), or a class if it is expanded.

v_gene	d_gene	j_gene	abundance	CDR3aa	CDR3nt
TRBV6-2/TRBV6-3	NA	TRBJ1-1	NA	CASSIQGENTEAFF	TGTGCCAGCAGTATACAGGGAGAGAACACTGAAGCTTTCTTT
TRBV7-8	TRBD2	TRBJ2-7	NA	CASRTNSAGSLGEQYF	TGTGCCAGCAGAACCAATTCAGCGGGGAGCCTCGGTGAGCAGTACTTC
TRBV28	NA	TRBJ1-4	once	CASSSHPTGKLFF	TGTGCCAGCAGTTCCCACCCCACAGGAAAACTGTTTTTT
TRBV7-9	NA	TRBJ1-2	few	CASSSLSVLGYTF	TGTGCCAGCAGTTCTCTCTCAGTCCTTGGCTACACCTTC
TRBV6-1	TRBD2	TRBJ2-3	NA	CASSERGGVTDTQYF	TGTGCCAGCAGTGAACGGGGGGGGGTCACAGATACGCAGTATTTT
TRBV7-9	TRBD1	TRBJ1-4	once	CASSFQGAANEKLFF	TGTGCCAGCAGCTTCCAGGGGGCGGCTAATGAAAAACTGTTTTTT
TRBV7-2	TRBD2	TRBJ2-1	NA	CASSITSGAHTGQFF	TGTGCCAGCAGCATCACTAGCGGGGCCCACACCGGGCAGTTCTTC
TRBV4-3	NA	TRBJ1-6	NA	CASSQEGAWSHSPLHF	TGCGCCAGCAGCCAAGAGGGGGCCTGGAGCCATTCACCCCTCCACTTT
TRBV6-1	NA	TRBJ2-5	NA	CASSEGYSYYQETQYF	TGTGCCAGCAGTGAAGGGTACAGCTATTACCAAGAGACCCAGTACTTC
TRBV11-2	NA	TRBJ2-2	NA	CASSFNRGNTGELFF	TGTGCCAGCAGCTTCAATAGGGGGAACACCGGGGAGCTGTTTTTT
TRBV27	NA	TRBJ1-6	few	CASSLEWGGNSPLHF	TGTGCCAGCAGTTTGGAGTGGGGGGGCAATTCACCCCTCCACTTT
TRBV7-2	TRBD1	TRBJ1-3	NA	CASSPGPDRAGNTIYF	TGTGCCAGCAGCCCGGGCCCGGACAGGGCTGGAAACACCATATATTTT
TRBV9	NA	TRBJ2-1	NA	CASSVGHRGLRDEQFF	TGTGCCAGCAGCGTAGGACATCGCGGGCTTAGGGATGAGCAGTTCTTC
TRBV18	TRBD1	TRBJ2-1	NA	CASSARQGAGGNEQFF	TGTGCCAGCTCAGCAAGACAGGGGGCCGGGGGCAATGAGCAGTTCTTC
TRBV4-3	TRBD2	TRBJ2-3	NA	CASSQGTSGGAGSTDTQYF	TGCGCCAGCAGCCAAGGGACTAGCGGGGGGGCCGGATCCACAGATACGCAGTATTTT
TRBV14	NA	TRBJ2-5	NA	CASSQAGRGLGETQYF	TGTGCCAGCAGCCAAGCAGGAAGGGGCCTAGGAGAGACCCAGTACTTC
TRBV2	TRBD1	TRBJ2-7	NA	CASSVIHGRGSYEQYF	TGTGCCAGCAGTGTTATTCACGGCAGGGGGTCCTACGAGCAGTACTTC
TRBV19	NA	TRBJ2-3	NA	CASSIGRGRTDTQYF	TGTGCCAGTAGTATTGGCAGGGGGAGGACAGATACGCAGTATTTT
TRBV7-2	TRBD2	TRBJ2-1	once	CASSLAGGPTGEQFF	TGTGCCAGCAGCTTGGCGGGGGGGCCAACGGGTGAGCAGTTCTTC
TRBV9	NA	TRBJ2-2	once	CASSVARPGTGELFF	TGTGCCAGCAGCGTAGCTAGACCGGGGACCGGGGAGCTGTTTTTT
TRBV2	NA	TRBJ2-3	once	CASASGVAVRTDTQYF	TGTGCCAGCGCTTCGGGGGTCGCGGTACGAACAGATACGCAGTATTTT
TRBV5-1	NA	TRBJ1-2	NA	CASSLMPGVGHGYTF	TGCGCCAGCAGCTTGATGCCGGGGGTGGGTCATGGCTACACCTTC
TRBV5-1	TRBD1	TRBJ1-1	NA	CASSLAGGGTEAFF	TGCGCCAGCAGCTTGGCAGGGGGTGGGACTGAAGCTTTCTTT
TRBV4-1	NA	TRBJ1-2	NA	CASSQESGISYGYTF	TGCGCCAGCAGCCAAGAGTCAGGGATAAGCTATGGCTACACCTTC